The rows below give T cell receptor beta chains drawn from one sample of a study of shared clonotypes between healthy human individuals. Sequencing used immunoSEQ multiplex PCR; TCRdb keeps in-frame clones, though not all of them. The sample shows a few hundred thousand clones, 60% to 80% of them seen only once. The sample consisted of PBMCs. The source is a woman aged 40 to 49 in good health. Some clones in this sample may be carry-over from other donors' samples. The CDR3 runs from the conserved cysteine through the conserved F or W. A D gene is named only where the DNA matches it firmly. Part of the rows lack a size; the others show once, few, many or a class for expanded clones.

j_call v_call clone_size d_call cdr3_nt cdr3_aa
TRBJ2-3 TRBV4-3 - TRBD2 TGCGCCAGCAGCCAAGACGGGACTAGCGGGAGGGCCGTGGGAGATACGCAGTATTTT CASSQDGTSGRAVGDTQYF
TRBJ1-1 TRBV27 many - TGTGCCAGCAGCCCCATCCCGAGGGCCGTAGAAGCTTTCTTT CASSPIPRAVEAFF
TRBJ2-1 TRBV5-1 few TRBD1 TGCGCCAGCAGAACGGGACAGGGAGCGGTTTACAATGAGCAGTTCTTC CASRTGQGAVYNEQFF
TRBJ2-7 TRBV10-3 - TRBD1 TGTGCCATCAGCCGAGCGGGACAGGGTTCCTACGAGCAGTACTTC CAISRAGQGSYEQYF
TRBJ2-3 TRBV30 - TRBD2 TGTGCCTGGACGCGGGGGAGCACAGATACGCAGTATTTT CAWTRGSTDTQYF
TRBJ2-7 TRBV14 - - TGTGCCAAATCGCCGCAGGGGCTAATGTACGAGCAGTACTTC CAKSPQGLMYEQYF
TRBJ2-3 TRBV6-1 - TRBD2 TGTGCCAGCAGCTTACTAGCGGGAGTTGAAGATACGCAGTATTTT CASSLLAGVEDTQYF
TRBJ1-2 TRBV19 few TRBD1 TGTGCCAGTAGCATACAGGGGAACTATGGCTACACCTTC CASSIQGNYGYTF
TRBJ1-1 TRBV18 few - TGTGCCAGCTCACCCTCCAGTGGGAACACTGAAGCTTTCTTT CASSPSSGNTEAFF
TRBJ1-1 TRBV28 few - TGTGCCAGCAGTCAAACCATTGGTACTGAAGCTTTCTTT CASSQTIGTEAFF
TRBJ2-7 TRBV5-5 - - TGTGCCAGCAGCTTTTGGCAAGCCCACGAGCAGTACTTC CASSFWQAHEQYF
TRBJ2-2 TRBV5-1 - - TGCGCCAGCAAATGGACGGCGACGAACGCCGGGGAGCTGTTTTTT CASKWTATNAGELFF
TRBJ2-1 TRBV15 - - TGTGCCACCAGCGTAGTTTTCTACAATGAGCAGTTCTTC CATSVVFYNEQFF
TRBJ1-3 TRBV7-3 - TRBD1 TGTGCCAGCGCCGGGACAGGGGGAACAGGAAACACCATATATTTT CASAGTGGTGNTIYF
TRBJ2-5 TRBV5-1 - - TGCGCCAGCAGCTTGACCGGCCCAGGGGCCCAGTACTTC CASSLTGPGAQYF
TRBJ1-3 TRBV2 - - TGTGCCAGCAGTGACTCCGGAAACACCATATATTTT CASSDSGNTIYF